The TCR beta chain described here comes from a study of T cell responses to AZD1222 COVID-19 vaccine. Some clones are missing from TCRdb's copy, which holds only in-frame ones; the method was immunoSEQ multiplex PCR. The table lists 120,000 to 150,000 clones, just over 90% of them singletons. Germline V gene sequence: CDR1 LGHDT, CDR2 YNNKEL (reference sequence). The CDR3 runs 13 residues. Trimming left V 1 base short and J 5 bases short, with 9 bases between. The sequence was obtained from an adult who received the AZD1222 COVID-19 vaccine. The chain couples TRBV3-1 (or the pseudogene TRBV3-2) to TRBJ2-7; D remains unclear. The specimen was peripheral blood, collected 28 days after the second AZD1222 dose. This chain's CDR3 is CASSQAQSHEQYF. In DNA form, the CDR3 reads TGTGCCAGCAGCCAAGCACAGTCCCACGAGCAGTACTTC.